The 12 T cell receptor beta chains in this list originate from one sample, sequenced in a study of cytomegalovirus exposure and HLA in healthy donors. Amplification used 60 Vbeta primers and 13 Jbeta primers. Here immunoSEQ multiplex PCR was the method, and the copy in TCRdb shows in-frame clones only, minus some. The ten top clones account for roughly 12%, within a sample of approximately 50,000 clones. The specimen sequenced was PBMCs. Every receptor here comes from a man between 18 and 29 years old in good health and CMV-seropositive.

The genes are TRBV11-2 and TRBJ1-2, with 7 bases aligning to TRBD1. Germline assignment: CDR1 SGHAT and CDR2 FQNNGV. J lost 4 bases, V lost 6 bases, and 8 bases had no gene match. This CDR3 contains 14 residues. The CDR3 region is CASSSMQGGYGYTF. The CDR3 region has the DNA TGTGCCAGCAGTTCGATGCAGGGGGGCTATGGCTACACCTTC.

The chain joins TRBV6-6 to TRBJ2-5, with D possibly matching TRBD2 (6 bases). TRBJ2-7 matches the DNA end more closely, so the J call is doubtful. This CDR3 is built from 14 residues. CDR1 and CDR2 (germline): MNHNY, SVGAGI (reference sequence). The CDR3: CASSYGAGTYEQYF. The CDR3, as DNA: TGTGCCAGCAGTTACGGGGCGGGAACCTACGAGCAGTACTTC.

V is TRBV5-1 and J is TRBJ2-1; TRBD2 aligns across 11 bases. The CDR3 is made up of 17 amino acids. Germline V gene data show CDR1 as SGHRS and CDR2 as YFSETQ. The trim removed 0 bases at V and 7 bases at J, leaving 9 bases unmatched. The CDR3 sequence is CASSLVVAGGPGNEQFF. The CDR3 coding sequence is TGCGCCAGCAGCTTGGTGGTAGCGGGAGGGCCAGGGAATGAGCAGTTCTTC.

CDR3 sequence reads: CASSGWTSSRNNEQFF. DNA for the CDR3: TGTGCCAGCAGTGGGTGGACGTCTAGCAGAAACAATGAGCAGTTCTTC. This chain joins TRBV6-1 and TRBJ2-1; maybe TRBD2 (5 bases). Germline V lookup: CDR1 MNHNS, CDR2 SASEGT. V shed 4 bases and J shed 5 bases, with 18 bases lying between them. The CDR3 totals 16 residues.

Here the CDR3 reads CATLRGSGTEAFF. CDR3 bases: TGTGCCACCCTTAGGGGGTCGGGCACTGAAGCTTTCTTT. V gene TRBV6-5 combines with J gene TRBJ1-1, with TRBD1 as a possible D gene (6 bases). The V gene lost 10 bases and the J gene lost 4 bases, with 16 bases spanning the gap. Looked up from germline, CDR1 is MNHEY and CDR2 is SVGAGI. The CDR3 is 13 amino acids.

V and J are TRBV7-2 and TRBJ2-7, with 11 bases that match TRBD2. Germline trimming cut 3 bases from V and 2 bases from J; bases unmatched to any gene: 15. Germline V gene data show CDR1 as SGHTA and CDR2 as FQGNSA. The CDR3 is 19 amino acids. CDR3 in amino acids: CASSFPHSSSGRTPYEQYF. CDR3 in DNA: TGTGCCAGCAGCTTTCCCCATTCCTCTAGCGGGAGGACTCCCTACGAGCAGTACTTC.

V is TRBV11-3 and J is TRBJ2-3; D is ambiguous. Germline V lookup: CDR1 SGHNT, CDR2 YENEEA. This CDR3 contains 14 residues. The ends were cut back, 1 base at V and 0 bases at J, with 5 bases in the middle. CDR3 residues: CASSLALSTDTQYF. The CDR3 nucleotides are TGTGCCAGCAGCTTAGCTCTTAGCACAGATACGCAGTATTTT. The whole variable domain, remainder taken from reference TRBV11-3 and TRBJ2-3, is EAGVVQSPRYKIIEKKQPVAFWCNPISGHNTLYWYLQNLGQGPELLIRYENEEAVDDSQLPKDRFSAERLKGVDSTLKIQPAELGDSAVYLCASSLALSTDTQYFGPGTRLTVL.

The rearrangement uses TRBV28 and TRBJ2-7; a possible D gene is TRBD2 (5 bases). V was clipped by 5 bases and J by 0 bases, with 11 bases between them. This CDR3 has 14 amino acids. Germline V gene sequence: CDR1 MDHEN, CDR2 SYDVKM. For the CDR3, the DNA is TGTGCCAGCAGTCACCCAGGACTCTCCTACGAGCAGTACTTC. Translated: CASSHPGLSYEQYF. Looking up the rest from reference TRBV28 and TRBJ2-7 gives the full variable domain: DVKVTQSSRYLVKRTGEKVFLECVQDMDHENMFWYRQDPGLGLRLIYFSYDVKMKEKGDIPEGYSVSREKKERFSLILESASTNQTSMYLCASSHPGLSYEQYFGPGTRLTVT.

CDR3 sequence reads: CASSPRLAGLGVDTDTQYF. Here the CDR3 DNA reads TGTGCCAGCAGCCCCAGACTAGCGGGTCTCGGGGTGGACACAGATACGCAGTATTTT. V gene TRBV7-2 combines with J gene TRBJ2-3; 10 nucleotides align to TRBD2. V shed 5 bases, J shed 2 bases, and the junction held 16 bases outside the gene matches. Germline V gene sequence: CDR1 SGHTA, CDR2 FQGNSA. The CDR3 runs to 19 residues.

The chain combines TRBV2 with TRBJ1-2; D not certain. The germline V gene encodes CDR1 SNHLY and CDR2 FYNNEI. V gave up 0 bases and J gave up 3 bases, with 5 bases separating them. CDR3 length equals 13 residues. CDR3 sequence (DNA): TGTGCCAGCAGTGAAGCGCGGGACTATGGCTACACCTTC. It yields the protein CASSEARDYGYTF.

DNA of the CDR3: TGCGCCAGCAGTGAGTCAGGACAGACCTACGAGCAGTACTTC. Its protein product is CASSESGQTYEQYF. The V and J genes are TRBV10-1 and TRBJ2-7; possibly TRBD1 for D (6 bases). Germline V lookup: CDR1 WNHNN, CDR2 SYGVQD (reference sequence). Trimming took off 0 bases at V and 2 bases at J, with 8 bases between the two ends. This CDR3 is 14 amino acids long.

CDR3 sequence: CASSRTTSGSSYEQYF. The CDR3 nucleotides read TGTGCCAGCAGCCGTACAACTAGCGGGAGCTCCTACGAGCAGTACTTC. The rearrangement uses TRBV25-1 and TRBJ2-7; 11 bases agree with TRBD2. Germline V gives CDR1 MGHDK, CDR2 SYGVNS. Losses at the gene ends were 6 bases for V and 0 bases for J; bases not matched to a gene: 7. This CDR3 region has 16 residues.